Each of the 19 T cell receptor beta chains below was sequenced from the same sample in a study of blood T cell repertoires in COVID-19. The table came from immunoSEQ multiplex PCR; TCRdb's copy has only in-frame clones and leaves some out. Of about 300,000 clones in the sample, more than 70% were seen once. Input material: peripheral blood. The receptors come from a woman in her twenties or thirties who had recovered from COVID-19.

The J gene is TRBJ1-6, the V gene TRBV7-9; D gene ambiguous. Looked up from germline, CDR1 is SEHNR and CDR2 is FQNEAQ (reference sequence). The CDR3 is made up of 15 amino acids. Trimming cost V 0 bases and J 9 bases, with 12 bases left between them. In DNA form, the CDR3 reads TGTGCCAGCAGCTTAGCAGCCCAGGAGGGTTCACCCCTCCACTTT. Translated: CASSLAAQEGSPLHF.

The rearrangement uses TRBV19 and TRBJ1-1; TRBD1 agrees at 9 bases. CDR3 length equals 14 residues. Per the germline V gene, CDR1 is LNHDA and CDR2 is SQIVND (reference sequence). With V trimmed by 7 bases and J by 3 bases, 6 bases remained unmatched. CDR3 nucleotides: TGTGCCAGTAATACAGGGGGCTTGGACACTGAAGCTTTCTTT. Its protein is CASNTGGLDTEAFF.

The chain employs TRBV28 and TRBJ1-2; D gene uncertain. The CDR3 runs to 18 residues. V lost 2 bases, J lost 2 bases, and 21 bases lay in between. The germline V gene encodes CDR1 MDHEN and CDR2 SYDVKM. DNA for the CDR3: TGTGCCAGCAGTTTACCGCCCGGCCCCTGGGCCAGCAACTATGGCTACACCTTC. Residues: CASSLPPGPWASNYGYTF.

The CDR3 DNA reads TGTGCCATCAGCGCGACAGGGCACGGCCCCCTCTCCTATAATTCACCCCTCCACTTT. It codes for CAISATGHGPLSYNSPLHF. The chain is built from TRBV10-3 and TRBJ1-6; 7 bases fit TRBD1. V was clipped by 6 bases and J by 0 bases; unmatched bases: 14. The length of the CDR3 is 19 residues. Per germline, CDR1 ENHRY and CDR2 SYGVKD.

The V call is TRBV9, the J call TRBJ1-2; 10 nucleotides line up with TRBD1. Germline values: CDR1 SGDLS, CDR2 YYNGEE. The V and J ends lost 4 bases and 4 bases, in that order; junction bases with no gene match: 7. This CDR3 spans 15 amino acids. CDR3 bases: TGTGCCAGCAGCAGCCGACAGGGGGCTTCCTATGGCTACACCTTC. This encodes CASSSRQGASYGYTF.

V gene TRBV30 combines with J gene TRBJ1-3; D is undetermined. Deletions cut 0 bases from V and 5 bases from J, with 8 bases between. The CDR3 extends over 13 amino acids. Germline V gene data show CDR1 as GTSNPN and CDR2 as SVGIG (reference sequence). CDR3 amino acids: CAWSVNTRNTIYF. The DNA of the CDR3 is TGTGCCTGGAGTGTCAATACAAGAAACACCATATATTTT.

V is TRBV11-3 and J is TRBJ1-1; possibly TRBD1 for D (5 bases). This CDR3 has 14 amino acids. Between the trimmed V and J ends, which lost 5 bases and 3 bases, there was a span of 13 bases. Germline CDR1 and CDR2: SGHNT and YENEEA. This chain's CDR3 is CASSRGWGDTEAFF. The DNA for the CDR3 is TGTGCCAGCAGCCGGGGTTGGGGGGACACTGAAGCTTTCTTT. Variable domain in full (rest from reference TRBV11-3 and TRBJ1-1): EAGVVQSPRYKIIEKKQPVAFWCNPISGHNTLYWYLQNLGQGPELLIRYENEEAVDDSQLPKDRFSAERLKGVDSTLKIQPAELGDSAVYLCASSRGWGDTEAFFGQGTRLTVV.

This rearrangement joins TRBV6-6 to TRBJ1-3, with D hard to call. This CDR3 is built from 17 residues. Trimming removed 5 bases from V and 3 bases from J, with 20 bases in between. Germline V lookup: CDR1 MNHNY, CDR2 SVGAGI (reference sequence). CDR3 bases: TGTGCCAGCAGTCCGGCGGGAGCCACTACTTTTGGAAACACCATATATTTT. This translates into CASSPAGATTFGNTIYF.

V is TRBV5-4 and J is TRBJ1-6; 7 nucleotides agree with TRBD1. Trimming took 0 bases from V and 11 from J; bases not matched to a gene: 5. Germline CDR1 and CDR2: SGHNT and YYREEE (reference sequence). The CDR3 is made up of 14 amino acids. This chain's CDR3 is CASSLDRGRPPLHF. The CDR3 DNA sequence: TGTGCCAGCAGCTTGGACAGGGGACGGCCACCCCTCCACTTT.

This chain joins TRBV12-3 or TRBV12-4 and TRBJ2-2; 9 bases are shared with TRBD1. The CDR3 consists of 13 residues. J lost 6 bases, V lost 5 bases, and 1 base had no gene match. The chain's CDR3 is CASSGTGPGELFF. In DNA, the CDR3 is TGTGCCAGCAGTGGGACAGGGCCCGGGGAGCTGTTTTTT.

The genes are TRBV6-5 and TRBJ1-6; weak D call: TRBD1 (6 bases). CDR3 length equals 12 residues. The V end was cut by 6 bases, the J end by 9 bases, with 9 bases between. The germline V gene encodes CDR1 MNHEY and CDR2 SVGAGI. CDR3 sequence: CASRTGISPLHF. The DNA of the CDR3 is TGTGCCAGCAGGACAGGAATTTCACCCCTCCACTTT.

The rearrangement links TRBV7-9 to TRBJ1-1; 8 positions match TRBD1. Looked up from germline, CDR1 is SEHNR and CDR2 is FQNEAQ (reference sequence). The CDR3 covers 14 residues. V dropped 5 bases and J dropped 1; count of bases not matched to a gene: 3. The DNA for the CDR3 is TGTGCCAGCAGCCCTACAGGGGGGAACACTGAAGCTTTCTTT. Its translation: CASSPTGGNTEAFF.

The rearrangement uses TRBV9 and TRBJ2-7; 8 positions agree with TRBD1. V dropped 1 base and J dropped 7; count of bases not matched to a gene: 10. There are 15 residues in the CDR3. Germline V gene sequence: CDR1 SGDLS, CDR2 YYNGEE. As DNA, the CDR3 is TGTGCCAGCAGCGTATTAGATCAGGGGGCTGGAGAGCAGTACTTC. It codes for CASSVLDQGAGEQYF.

A note on this clone: The sample holds other DNA sequences that translate to the same CDR3. The chain carries TRBV4-1 and TRBJ2-7; maybe TRBD1 (5 bases). CDR3 length: 13 amino acids. The V end lost 2 bases, the J end lost 4 bases, and 9 bases lay between the germline ends. Germline V gene lookup returns CDR1 MGHRA and CDR2 YSYEKL. The CDR3 DNA reads as TGCGCCAGCAGCCAACAGCAGGGATACGAGCAGTACTTC. Protein sequence: CASSQQQGYEQYF.

The chain links TRBV7-9 to TRBJ2-2; 8 nucleotides agree with TRBD1. Germline lookup yields CDR1 SEHNR and CDR2 FQNEAQ (reference sequence). With 1 base clipped from V and 4 bases from J, the junction kept 8 bases outside the gene matches. The length of the CDR3 is 17 residues. CDR3 sequence reads: CASSLGFGQGGTGELFF. The CDR3 coding sequence is TGTGCCAGCAGCTTAGGCTTCGGACAGGGCGGCACCGGGGAGCTGTTTTTT.

V and J are TRBV7-9 and TRBJ2-2, with 9 positions matching TRBD2. Germline-derived CDR1 and CDR2 are SEHNR and FQNEAQ (reference sequence). Trimming cost V 8 bases and J 1 base; bases outside gene matches: 17. This CDR3 comprises 19 residues. CDR3 bases: TGTGCCAGCTCTCCCAGGCGGGGGGGCAGCATCAAGAACACCGGGGAGCTGTTTTTT. Residues: CASSPRRGGSIKNTGELFF. The variable domain in full, completed from reference TRBV7-9 and TRBJ2-2, reads DTGVSQNPRHKITKRGQNVTFRCDPISEHNRLYWYRQTLGQGPEFLTYFQNEAQLEKSRLLSDRFSAERPKGSFSTLEIQRTEQGDSAMYLCASSPRRGGSIKNTGELFFGEGSRLTVL.

The rearrangement uses TRBV7-2 and TRBJ1-2; D call uncertain. Germline CDR1 SGHTA, CDR2 FQGNSA. The CDR3 contains 15 residues. Between the trimmed V and J ends, which lost 2 bases and 3 bases, there was a span of 13 bases. For the CDR3, the DNA is TGTGCCAGCAGCTTAATTGTAAACGCAGACTATGGCTACACCTTC. Its protein product is CASSLIVNADYGYTF.

The chain carries TRBV27 and TRBJ1-2; D uncertain. Germline CDR1 is MNHEY and CDR2 is SMNVEV (reference sequence). The CDR3 loop spans 13 amino acids. Trimming took off 5 bases at V and 0 bases at J, with 7 bases between the two ends. The CDR3 sequence is CASSKQPNYGYTF. The CDR3 DNA sequence: TGTGCCAGCAGTAAACAGCCTAACTATGGCTACACCTTC.

The chain joins TRBV7-9 to TRBJ2-5; a possible D gene is TRBD1 (6 bases). This CDR3 comprises 13 residues. Trimming took 6 bases from V and 1 from J, leaving 9 bases between them. Germline CDR1 SEHNR, CDR2 FQNEAQ (reference sequence). The CDR3 DNA sequence: TGTGCCAGCAGGGACAGCCTCCAAGAGACCCAGTACTTC. Translation gives CASRDSLQETQYF.